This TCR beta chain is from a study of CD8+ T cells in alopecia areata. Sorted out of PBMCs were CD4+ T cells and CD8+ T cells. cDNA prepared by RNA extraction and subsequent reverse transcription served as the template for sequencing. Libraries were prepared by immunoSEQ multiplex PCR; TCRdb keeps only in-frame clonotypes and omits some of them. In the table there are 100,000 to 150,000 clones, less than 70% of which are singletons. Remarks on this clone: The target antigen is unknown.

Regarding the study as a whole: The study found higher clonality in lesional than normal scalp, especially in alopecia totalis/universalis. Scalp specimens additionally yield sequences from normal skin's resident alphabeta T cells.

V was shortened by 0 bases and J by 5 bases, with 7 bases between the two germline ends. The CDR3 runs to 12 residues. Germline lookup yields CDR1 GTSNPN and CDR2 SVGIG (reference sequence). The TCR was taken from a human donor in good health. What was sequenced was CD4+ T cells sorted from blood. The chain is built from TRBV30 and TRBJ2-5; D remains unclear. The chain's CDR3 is CAWSVQGETQYF. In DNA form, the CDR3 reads TGTGCCTGGAGTGTACAAGGGGAGACCCAGTACTTC.